This T cell receptor beta chain was sequenced for a study of cytomegalovirus exposure and HLA in healthy donors. Study observations and caveats: In a later analysis, DRB1 alleles had the most associated TCRs; HLA-C alleles the fewest.

Though probably carrying unrecorded immune exposures, donors were nominally healthy at sampling. Trimming took 4 bases from V and 1 from J, leaving 10 bases between them. Germline CDR1 is SQVTM and CDR2 is ANQGSEA. The CDR3 sequence is 13 residues long. Primers for the PCR totalled 60 Vbeta and 13 Jbeta. TCRdb keeps only in-frame clones here, not all; method: immunoSEQ multiplex PCR. Among 150,000 to 200,000 clones listed, 9.5% were seen once. This clone was observed a handful of times. Its antigen is as yet unknown. The receptor comes from a woman in her 30s in good health and CMV-seropositive. The V and J genes are TRBV29-1 and TRBJ2-5; tentative D call: TRBD1 (5 bases). Input material: PBMCs. The CDR3 sequence: CSVGAGPQETQYF. The DNA for the CDR3 is TGCAGCGTTGGGGCAGGGCCCCAAGAGACCCAGTACTTC.